These 11 T cell receptor beta chains originate from one sample sequenced in a study of Ad26.COV2.S vaccination and SARS-CoV-2 variants. The sample's treatment: roughly 18 received Ad26.COV2.S at low or high dose, single or two shots; 5 received placebo; per-sample allocation not given. Sampling was performed 63 days after the first vaccine or placebo injection. Clones were read by immunoSEQ multiplex PCR, and TCRdb kept only the in-frame ones, dropping some. The sample carries about 370,000 clones, less than 90% recorded once. The sequencing used peripheral blood, collected in a trial of Ad26.COV2.S vaccine versus placebo. These receptors were obtained from a person aged 18-60 years who received the Ad26.COV2.S COVID-19 vaccine or a placebo.

As concerns this clone: Other DNA sequences within the sample encode an identical CDR3. The rearrangement uses TRBV7-9 and TRBJ2-7; D gene ambiguous. Germline V lookup: CDR1 SEHNR, CDR2 FQNEAQ (reference sequence). The CDR3 length is 12 residues. The V end lost 3 bases, the J end lost 4 bases, and 7 bases lay between the germline ends. The CDR3 DNA follows: TGTGCCAGCAGCTTCGGACCTTACGAGCAGTACTTC. This codes for CASSFGPYEQYF.

This sequence joins TRBV5-4 and TRBJ1-2; D unresolved. CDR3 size: 15 residues. Germline CDR1 is SGHNT and CDR2 is YYREEE (reference sequence). Deletions cut 3 bases from V and 3 bases from J, with 15 bases between. DNA of the CDR3: TGTGCCAGCAGCTACTGGCAACTTACACACTATGGCTACACCTTC. The encoded protein is CASSYWQLTHYGYTF.

The chain is built from TRBV7-2 and TRBJ1-2; tentative D call: TRBD1 (5 bases). Germline-derived CDR1 and CDR2 are SGHTA and FQGNSA. This CDR3 is 13 amino acids long. The V and J ends lost 1 base and 4 bases respectively, with 7 bases between them. CDR3 region: CASSLGGVYGYTF. The CDR3 DNA reads TGTGCCAGCAGCTTAGGAGGGGTCTATGGCTACACCTTC.

Notes on this clone: Other DNA sequences in the sample encode the same CDR3. The chain employs TRBV3-1 (or the pseudogene TRBV3-2) and TRBJ2-5; no clear D gene. Germline V gene sequence: CDR1 LGHDT, CDR2 YNNKEL (reference sequence). This CDR3 has 12 residues. The ends were cut back, 1 base at V and 5 bases at J, with 5 bases in the middle. The CDR3 nucleotides are TGTGCCAGCAGCCAAGGGTGGGAGACCCAGTACTTC. It yields the protein CASSQGWETQYF.

The rearrangement links TRBV5-1 to TRBJ1-1; TRBD1 might be the D (5 bases). Germline lookup yields CDR1 SGHRS and CDR2 YFSETQ. The V end lost 2 bases, the J end lost 3 bases, and 14 bases lay between the germline ends. The CDR3 contains 15 residues. CDR3 residues: CASSLGPGGDTEAFF. In nucleotides, the CDR3 is TGCGCCAGCAGCTTAGGGCCAGGAGGGGACACTGAAGCTTTCTTT.

This clone was detected many times. The chain joins TRBV24-1 to TRBJ2-2; D gene uncertain. Deletions cut 5 bases from V and 2 bases from J, with 5 bases between. Germline V CDR1 and CDR2: KGHDR, SFDVKD. CDR3 size: 13 residues. The CDR3 loop is CATSGVNTGELFF. The CDR3 DNA is TGTGCCACCAGTGGTGTAAACACCGGGGAGCTGTTTTTT.

The V and J genes are TRBV18 and TRBJ2-5, with D possibly TRBD2 on 5 matching bases. Germline V CDR1 and CDR2: KGHSH, LQKENI. CDR3 length: 16 residues. The V and J ends lost 1 base and 4 bases respectively, with 16 bases between them. CDR3 residues: CASSPRSAGMGETQYF. DNA for the CDR3: TGTGCCAGCTCACCACGGTCCGCCGGGATGGGAGAGACCCAGTACTTC.

The chain couples TRBV6-2 or TRBV6-3 to TRBJ1-1; tentative D call: TRBD1 (5 bases). CDR1 is MNHEY and CDR2 is SVGEGT in the germline V gene. Trimming shortened V by 2 bases and J by 1 base, and 11 bases separated the two germline ends. The CDR3 has 15 residues. CDR3 region: CASSYDGQTNTEAFF. CDR3 sequence (DNA): TGTGCCAGCAGTTACGACGGACAAACGAACACTGAAGCTTTCTTT.

The chain is built from TRBV3-1 (or the pseudogene TRBV3-2) and TRBJ1-3; no clear D gene. V was clipped by 4 bases and J by 3 bases, with 10 bases between them. The germline gives CDR1 LGHDT, CDR2 YNNKEL (reference sequence). CDR3 size: 14 residues. CDR3 coding DNA: TGTGCCAGCAGCCCCACGTCTAGTGGAAACACCATATATTTT. The encoded protein is CASSPTSSGNTIYF.

Comment on this clone: Other DNA sequences from this sample encode an identical CDR3 as well. The rearrangement joins TRBV6-5 to TRBJ2-1, with D maybe TRBD1 (5 bases). V lost 4 bases, J lost 2 bases, and 6 bases lay in between. This CDR3 has 13 residues. Germline CDR1 MNHEY, CDR2 SVGAGI. The CDR3 nucleotides are TGTGCCAGCAGTTTGGGGCCCTACAATGAGCAGTTCTTC. Translated: CASSLGPYNEQFF.

This clone was recorded once. The genes are TRBV6-4 and TRBJ1-5; a possible D gene is TRBD1 (5 bases). Per germline, CDR1 MRHNA and CDR2 SNTAGT. The CDR3 extends over 17 amino acids. Trimming pared 3 bases from V and 0 bases from J, leaving 15 bases between. CDR3 in DNA: TGTGCCAGCAGTGAGGGCGACAGACAGTATAGCAATCAGCCCCAGCATTTT. Translated, it gives CASSEGDRQYSNQPQHF.